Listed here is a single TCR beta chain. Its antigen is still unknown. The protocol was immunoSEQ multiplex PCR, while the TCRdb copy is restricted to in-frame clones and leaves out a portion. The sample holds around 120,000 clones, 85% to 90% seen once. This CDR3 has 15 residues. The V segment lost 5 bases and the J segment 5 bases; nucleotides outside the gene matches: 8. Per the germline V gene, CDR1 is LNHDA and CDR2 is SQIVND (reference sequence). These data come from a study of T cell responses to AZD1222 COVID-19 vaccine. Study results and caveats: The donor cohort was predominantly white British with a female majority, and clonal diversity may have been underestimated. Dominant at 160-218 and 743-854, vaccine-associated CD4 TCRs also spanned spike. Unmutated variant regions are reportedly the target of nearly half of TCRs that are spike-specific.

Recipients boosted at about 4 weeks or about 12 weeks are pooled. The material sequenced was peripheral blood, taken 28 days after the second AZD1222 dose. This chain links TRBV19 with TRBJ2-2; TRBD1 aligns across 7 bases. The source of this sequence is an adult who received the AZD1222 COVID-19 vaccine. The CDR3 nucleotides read TGTGCCAGTAGTTTCCACGGGACAGTTACCGGGGAGCTGTTTTTT. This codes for CASSFHGTVTGELFF.